This TCR beta chain derives from a study of T cell responses to AZD1222 COVID-19 vaccine. The protocol was immunoSEQ multiplex PCR, while the TCRdb copy is restricted to in-frame clones and leaves out a portion. The sample carries roughly 120,000 clones, around 83% recorded once. Germline V gives CDR1 SGDLS, CDR2 YYNGEE. The CDR3 consists of 15 residues. Trimming stripped 0 bases from V and 0 bases from J, with 10 bases between. A note on this clone: Its specificity is unknown.

Study-level results: At baseline, just five to seven AZD1222 recipients tested seropositive. Spike-specific TCR breadth and depth were elevated following two AZD1222 doses. Repertoires in all cases were sampled only once the peak T cell response had passed.

The sequence was obtained from an adult who received the AZD1222 COVID-19 vaccine. The rearrangement uses TRBV9 and TRBJ2-7; D is unresolved. Sequencing used peripheral blood, obtained 28 days after the second AZD1222 dose. The CDR3 DNA is TGTGCCAGCAGCGTAGATGGCCGGAGCTCCTACGAGCAGTACTTC. Encoded protein: CASSVDGRSSYEQYF.